This T cell receptor beta chain was sequenced for a study of blood T cell repertoires in COVID-19 (dated by TCRdb to the early 2020s). About the study as a whole: The collaborator samples originated in the United States, Italy and Spain and spanned the acute and convalescent phases of COVID-19. Subjects who had been exposed to COVID-19, were actively infected with it, or had recovered from it provided the deeply sampled blood TCRbeta repertoires that made up the dataset. The samples were drawn from two sources: the first 160 participants of the ongoing ImmuneRACE study, and 1,200 or so subjects contributed by 6 global collaborators. A freely available public database, intended as a resource for researchers studying the immune response to SARS-CoV-2, is where the repertoires were released. The material from the prospective study consisted of cDNA or gDNA derived from T cells, B-cell-depleted T cells, or PBMCs. Nearly every sample came with metadata listing a de-identified subject ID, COVID-19 status, age in years and sex. Where available, HLA class I and class II types were taken from metadata supplied by the sample provider and were not determined by assay-based typing.

The CDR3 starts with the cysteine, ends with the phenylalanine, and has 14 residues. This entry keeps only the CDR3 DNA: 42 bases, framed from base 1. The germline V gene encodes CDR1 SGHRS and CDR2 YFSETQ. In the prospective study, participants were about 18 to 95 years old, resided in 25 or so geographic areas of the United States, and were enrolled through a virtual design. In the prospective study, cohorts were assigned on the basis of participant-reported clinical history obtained from a screening survey and a study questionnaire. ImmuneRACE Cohort 3 recovered participants were defined by two consecutive negative NP/OP PCR tests, healthcare professional clearance, or symptom resolution. In the prospective study, mobile phlebotomists collected whole blood, serum and a nasopharyngeal or oropharyngeal swab from each participant. Prospective study participants could optionally give additional blood draws and questionnaires over an approximately two-month period. Before DNA extraction, blood samples from the prospective study were shipped at room temperature or frozen.

About this clone itself: Its recognized antigen is unknown. One end of the junction fails to match germline, which may point to a read error.

TCRbeta CDR3 regions were amplified from genomic DNA using the immunoSEQ Assay, a bias-controlled multiplex PCR. Per the original workflow: The number of nucleated cells in each sample was estimated by amplification of reference gene primers within the assay. To quantify the absolute abundance of each unique TCRbeta CDR3 rearrangement, sequence reads were collapsed and filtered. For each sample, productive Simpson clonality was calculated by taking the square root of Simpson's diversity index across productive rearrangements. TCRdb provides this immuneACCESS table in a form limited to in-frame rearrangements. Some clones are lacking; in checked studies, under half of them reflect an unresolved V gene, and why the rest are absent is not known. D and trimming come from the DNA, and the V and J calls and clone size come from that table. Present in this sample are a few hundred thousand clones, 84% of which were seen just once. The leading ten clones occupy approximately 6.2% of the sample.

Study-level results and caveats: The quantity of clinical and demographic metadata differed by source and by participant and was supplied without curation.

The sample was PBMCs or T cells enriched from blood (not recorded which). The V and J genes are TRBV5-1 and TRBJ1-2; perhaps TRBD1 is the D gene, with 5 bases matching. The receptor was derived from a woman aged 40 to 55 who had recovered from COVID-19. The CDR3 region has the sequence CASSLDPSGGSVAF. The sequenced DNA is TGCGCCAGCAGCTTGGACCCCTCCGGGGGATCCGTAGCCTTC.